This T cell receptor (beta chain) appears in the sequencing data of a study of T cells and Merkel cell carcinoma outcomes. Study conclusions and caveats: Reportedly, T-cell repertoire with density predicts Merkel cell carcinoma outcomes.

This CDR3 has 14 residues. V was clipped by 1 base and J by 0 bases, with 6 bases between them. Germline V CDR1 and CDR2: SGHNT, YENEEA. About this clone itself: Its cognate antigen is unknown.

Generated by immunoSEQ multiplex PCR, the TCRdb table keeps only in-frame clones and is missing some. The top ten clones hold about 0.94% of a sample with 12,000 or so clones, just under 97% of them seen once. The sequenced sample was tumor tissue from Merkel cell carcinoma. This clonotype originated in a human donor with Merkel cell carcinoma. V usage is TRBV11-3 and J usage is TRBJ1-2; D call uncertain. The DNA for the CDR3 is TGTGCCAGCAGCTTAGGCACTGCTAACTATGGCTACACCTTC. It translates to CASSLGTANYGYTF. Complete variable domain (other parts from reference TRBV11-3 and TRBJ1-2): EAGVVQSPRYKIIEKKQPVAFWCNPISGHNTLYWYLQNLGQGPELLIRYENEEAVDDSQLPKDRFSAERLKGVDSTLKIQPAELGDSAVYLCASSLGTANYGYTFGSGTRLTVV.